The 20 T cell receptor beta chains given below trace back to one sample, sequenced in a study of identical twins. MiXCR was run by TCRdb on the 5' RACE reads, yielding one entry per CDR3 protein. The sample has a few hundred thousand distinct CDR3 sequences, over 8.5% seen once. These same data were also listed under a study on yellow fever vaccine responses in identical twins.

The specimen sequenced was PBMCs. The receptors were gathered from a woman between 18 and 29 years old in good health.

This chain links TRBV28 with TRBJ2-5; 10 bases align to TRBD2. The trim removed 4 bases at V and 2 bases at J, leaving 16 bases unmatched. The CDR3 has 19 amino acids. Germline V gene sequence: CDR1 MDHEN, CDR2 SYDVKM. CDR3 in DNA: TGTGCCAGCAGTTCACCTTATGAGCGGGGGGGCCTGGGGCAAGAGACCCAGTACTTC. Its translation: CASSSPYERGGLGQETQYF.

This clonotype was seen a handful of times. In nucleotides, the CDR3 is TGTGCCATCACCCGCGGGACAGCCACAGATACGCAGTATTTT. Protein: CAITRGTATDTQYF. The rearrangement uses TRBV10-3 and TRBJ2-3; possibly TRBD1 for D (7 bases). The CDR3 contains 14 residues. V was pared by 7 bases and J by 2 bases, with 13 bases between. Germline assignment: CDR1 ENHRY and CDR2 SYGVKD.

V gene TRBV6-1 combines with J gene TRBJ2-7; D might be TRBD2 (7 bases). Trimming left V 6 bases short and J 4 bases short, with 25 bases between. This CDR3 spans 17 amino acids. Germline V lookup: CDR1 MNHNS, CDR2 SASEGT. CDR3 bases: TGTGCCAGCAGGAAGTGCCGGGGGGCCCGTTTAGAATACGAGCAGTACTTC. Encoded protein: CASRKCRGARLEYEQYF.

In its sample, this clonotype was seen a few times. This chain connects TRBV7-9 to TRBJ1-6, with TRBD1 matching 8 bases. V shed 1 base, J shed 9 bases, and the junction held 5 bases outside the gene matches. This CDR3 has 15 amino acids. Per the germline V gene, CDR1 is SEHNR and CDR2 is FQNEAQ (reference sequence). CDR3 sequence: CASSLGGTGTSPLHF. The CDR3 region has the DNA TGTGCCAGCAGCTTAGGTGGGACAGGTACTTCACCCCTCCACTTT.

The chain employs TRBV5-1 and TRBJ2-3; D is uncertain. With 1 base removed from V and 7 bases from J, the gap between germline ends came to 10 bases. CDR1 SGHRS and CDR2 YFSETQ come from the germline V gene. The CDR3 runs to 13 residues. The CDR3 loop reads CASSLPVEYTQYF. Here the CDR3 DNA reads TGCGCCAGCAGCTTGCCAGTCGAGTATACGCAGTATTTT.

Ten or more counts support this clonotype. The V and J genes are TRBV4-1 and TRBJ2-2; the match to TRBD2 covers 12 bases. Germline CDR1 MGHRA, CDR2 YSYEKL. With 0 bases clipped from V and 1 base from J, the junction kept 6 bases outside the gene matches. CDR3 length: 19 residues. This CDR3 is CASSQDVLAGGLNTGELFF. Written as DNA, the CDR3 is TGCGCCAGCAGCCAAGACGTACTAGCGGGAGGTTTGAACACCGGGGAGCTGTTTTTT.

This clonotype was counted a few times. The chain joins TRBV5-1 to TRBJ2-7; TRBD1 matches 10 bases. This CDR3 contains 14 residues. The J segment lost 7 bases and the V segment lost 4 bases, leaving 8 bases of the junction unmatched. Germline-derived CDR1 and CDR2 are SGHRS and YFSETQ. As DNA, the CDR3 is TGCGCCAGCAGCCCAGGACAGGGGGGCCTGGAGCAGTACTTC. This codes for CASSPGQGGLEQYF.

This clonotype was observed at least ten times. This rearrangement joins TRBV6-4 to TRBJ2-1; 7 nucleotides align to TRBD2. The J segment lost 8 bases and the V segment lost 10 bases, leaving 5 bases of the junction unmatched. Germline CDR1 is MRHNA and CDR2 is SNTAGT. The CDR3 contains 11 residues. The CDR3, as DNA: TGTGCCACTGCAGCGGGGTATGAGCAGTTCTTC. Translating gives CATAAGYEQFF.

The rearrangement uses TRBV7-2 and TRBJ2-4; 7 positions agree with TRBD2. This CDR3 spans 14 amino acids. V dropped 8 bases and J dropped 6; count of bases not matched to a gene: 10. Germline V gives CDR1 SGHTA, CDR2 FQGNSA. CDR3: CASSTGLGGNIQYF. The CDR3 nucleotides are TGTGCCAGCTCTACAGGACTAGGCGGAAACATTCAGTACTTC.

At least ten counts were recorded for this clonotype. The chain links TRBV20-1 to TRBJ2-4, with 11 bases lining up with TRBD1. Germline loops: CDR1 DFQATT, CDR2 SNEGSKA (reference sequence). This CDR3 contains 13 residues. With 5 bases clipped from V and 4 bases from J, the junction kept 1 base outside the gene matches. Here the CDR3 DNA reads TGCAGTGCTGGACAGGGGGCAAAAAACATTCAGTACTTC. This encodes CSAGQGAKNIQYF.

There are many counts of this clonotype. This chain connects TRBV27 to TRBJ2-5, with D tentatively TRBD2 (7 bases). Germline CDR1 is MNHEY and CDR2 is SMNVEV (reference sequence). The germline V and J ends were trimmed by 3 bases and 5 bases, with 16 bases remaining between them. The CDR3 runs 15 residues. CDR3 loop: CASSLGGGWEETQYF. Here the CDR3 DNA reads TGTGCCAGCAGTTTGGGAGGGGGATGGGAGGAGACCCAGTACTTC.

This clonotype was counted a single time. The chain employs TRBV7-9 and TRBJ2-2; tentative D call: TRBD1 (5 bases). Trimming left V 2 bases short and J 0 bases short, with 7 bases between. The CDR3 extends over 15 amino acids. Germline lookup yields CDR1 SEHNR and CDR2 FQNEAQ (reference sequence). CDR3 residues: CASSLIRANTGELFF. CDR3 DNA sequence: TGTGCCAGCAGCTTAATCAGGGCGAACACCGGGGAGCTGTTTTTT.

The sample holds one count of this clonotype. V usage is TRBV7-9 and J usage is TRBJ2-1; 8 nucleotides match TRBD2. Looked up from germline, CDR1 is SEHNR and CDR2 is FQNEAQ (reference sequence). V gave up 7 bases and J gave up 10 bases; unmatched junction bases: 15. The CDR3 runs to 15 residues. CDR3 nucleotides: TGTGCCAGCACCGACCCTACGGGAGGGATGGGAGAGCAGTTCTTC. It specifies CASTDPTGGMGEQFF.

This clonotype was detected ten times or more. The genes are TRBV6-5 and TRBJ2-3; D gene uncertain. The germline V and J ends were trimmed by 0 bases and 0 bases, with 7 bases remaining between them. The length of the CDR3 is 15 residues. Germline-derived CDR1 and CDR2 are MNHEY and SVGAGI. Here the CDR3 reads CASSYSLESTDTQYF. CDR3 nucleotide sequence: TGTGCCAGCAGTTACTCCCTAGAGAGCACAGATACGCAGTATTTT.

A few counts support this clonotype. The V and J genes are TRBV4-3 and TRBJ2-2, with TRBD2 as a possible D gene (6 bases). V shed 2 bases and J shed 6 bases, with 10 bases lying between them. The CDR3 has 14 amino acids. Germline V gene lookup returns CDR1 LGHNA and CDR2 YSLEER. CDR3 protein: CASSQQLAPGELFF. CDR3 in DNA: TGCGCCAGCAGCCAACAACTAGCCCCCGGGGAGCTGTTTTTT.

This clonotype was observed many times. The rearrangement joins TRBV25-1 to TRBJ2-2, with D uncertain. The germline CDR1 and CDR2 sequences are MGHDK and SYGVNS. The CDR3 covers 13 residues. The germline V and J ends were trimmed by 5 bases and 4 bases, with 8 bases remaining between them. CDR3 bases: TGTGCCAGCAGTCTCGGTCCCACCGGGGAGCTGTTTTTT. Amino acid sequence: CASSLGPTGELFF.

The sample holds many counts of this clonotype. This sequence joins TRBV29-1 and TRBJ2-7; D may be TRBD1 (5 bases). Germline lookup yields CDR1 SQVTM and CDR2 ANQGSEA. V was clipped by 5 bases and J by 5 bases, with 13 bases between them. The CDR3 consists of 12 residues. CDR3 sequence: CSVTREQNEQYF. Written as DNA, the CDR3 is TGCAGCGTTACCAGGGAACAGAACGAGCAGTACTTC.

This chain links TRBV4-3 with TRBJ2-7; D is possibly TRBD1 (5 bases). This CDR3 is built from 14 residues. In germline, CDR1 is LGHNA, CDR2 YSLEER. Trimming shortened V by 1 base and J by 6 bases, and 13 bases separated the two germline ends. The CDR3: CASSQGLRTTEQYF. Here the CDR3 DNA reads TGCGCCAGCAGCCAAGGGCTCAGGACAACCGAGCAGTACTTC.

The rearrangement joins TRBV7-2 to TRBJ2-7; D is perhaps TRBD2 (5 bases). V shed 0 bases and J shed 4 bases, with 16 bases lying between them. CDR1 is SGHTA and CDR2 is FQGNSA in the germline V gene. CDR3 length: 16 residues. CDR3 nucleotide sequence: TGTGCCAGCAGCTTAGCGGGCTCGGTGCCGGGGTACGAGCAGTACTTC. Translation gives CASSLAGSVPGYEQYF.

The V and J genes are TRBV25-1 and TRBJ1-2; TRBD1 matches at 11 bases. The CDR3 covers 14 residues. Germline values: CDR1 MGHDK, CDR2 SYGVNS. CDR3 in amino acids: CRPEMGQGEYCYTF. CDR3 sequence (DNA): TGTAGACCTGAAATGGGACAGGGGGAATATTGCTACACCTTC.